The clone carrying this T cell receptor beta chain has ten or more counts. Amplified TCR beta CDR3 regions derived from RNA transcripts. HTBI primers were used for first-round RT-PCR of the TCR CDR3. TCRdb re-called the multiplex PCR reads through MiXCR, storing one row per CDR3 protein. The sample carries roughly 200,000 distinct CDR3 sequences, approximately 20% recorded once. The CDR3 consists of 14 residues. J gave up 7 bases and V 2 bases, and 4 bases lay outside the gene matches. Germline CDR1 and CDR2: MNHEY and SVGEGT. This sample was taken from a study of T cells in Graves' hyperthyroidism and ophthalmopathy. PBMCs stemmed from 10 ml fresh peripheral blood.

The genes are TRBV6-2 or TRBV6-3 and TRBJ2-1, with 8 positions matching TRBD1. This TCR was recovered from a man aged 35-49 years with Graves' hyperthyroidism. What was sequenced was blood. The CDR3 sequence: CASSYMTGVNEQFF. CDR3 coding DNA: TGTGCCAGCAGTTACATGACAGGGGTAAATGAGCAGTTCTTC.